This T cell receptor (beta chain) was obtained from a study of immune cell composition in non-small cell lung cancer. Between the trimmed V and J ends, which lost 2 bases and 1 base, there was a span of 8 bases. From germline, CDR1 is LGHNA and CDR2 YSLEER. This CDR3 region has 14 residues. Method: immunoSEQ multiplex PCR; TCRdb's copy keeps in-frame clones and lacks some. The table lists roughly 14,000 clones, 81% of them singletons. The chain joins TRBV4-3 to TRBJ1-1; D is perhaps TRBD1 (6 bases). Sequencing was done on a sample of lung tumor tissue. The clonotype originates from a human donor with non-small cell lung cancer. DNA of the CDR3: TGCGCCAGCAGCCAACCGACAGGGAACACTGAAGCTTTCTTT. It codes for CASSQPTGNTEAFF.